The 5 T cell receptor beta chains presented below share a single source sample, sequenced in a study of blood T cell repertoires in COVID-19. Using immunoSEQ multiplex PCR, the repertoire was profiled, and TCRdb retains in-frame clones only, with some absent. The sample contains fewer than 350,000 clones, 80% to 90% of which appear only once. Material for sequencing was PBMCs or T cells enriched from blood (not recorded which). The receptors were gathered from a middle-aged woman with acute COVID-19.

This clone was picked up one time. The CDR3 DNA follows: TGCAGCTCAACCAGGTCTTTAGCAGGGAGGCAGTCCTCTGGAAACACCATATATTTT. It yields the protein CSSTRSLAGRQSSGNTIYF. The chain uses TRBV29-1 and TRBJ1-3, with D maybe TRBD1 (5 bases). V dropped 8 bases and J dropped 0 bases, with 29 bases sitting between them. The CDR3 loop spans 19 amino acids. Per the germline V gene, CDR1 is SQVTM and CDR2 is ANQGSEA.

This clone appeared once. This chain uses TRBV25-1 with TRBJ2-7, with a tentative D call TRBD2 (7 bases). Trimming took 1 base from V and 2 from J, leaving 12 bases between them. The length of the CDR3 is 15 residues. The V gene's germline CDR1 is MGHDK and CDR2 SYGVNS. The CDR3 sequence is CASSEWGGGTYEQYF. DNA of the CDR3: TGTGCCAGCAGTGAATGGGGCGGGGGCACCTACGAGCAGTACTTC.

The chain couples TRBV12-5 to TRBJ2-7, with TRBD1 as a possible D gene (6 bases). From germline, CDR1 is LGHNT and CDR2 FRNRAP. The V end lost 4 bases, the J end lost 1 base, and 14 bases lay between the germline ends. This CDR3 spans 15 amino acids. DNA for the CDR3: TGTGCTAGTGGTTCGCTAAGGGGGTTATCCTACGAGCAGTACTTC. Translation gives CASGSLRGLSYEQYF.

This chain connects TRBV19 to TRBJ2-3, with 9 bases that match TRBD2. This CDR3 is 15 amino acids long. Germline V CDR1 and CDR2: LNHDA, SQIVND (reference sequence). Losses at the gene ends were 1 base for V and 6 bases for J; bases not matched to a gene: 5. The chain's CDR3 is CASSIGGRALDTQYF. The DNA for the CDR3 is TGTGCCAGTAGTATAGGCGGGAGGGCCTTGGATACGCAGTATTTT.

CDR3 sequence: CASSARTRWGAKNIQYF. The CDR3 coding sequence is TGTGCCAGCAGTGCCCGGACACGCTGGGGAGCCAAAAACATTCAGTACTTC. The V call is TRBV6-2 or TRBV6-3, the J call TRBJ2-4; maybe TRBD1 (5 bases). Germline values: CDR1 MNHEY, CDR2 SVGEGT. There are 17 residues in the CDR3. V was trimmed by 5 bases and J by 0 bases, leaving 17 bases between them.